Each of the 5 T cell receptor beta chains below was sequenced from the same sample in a study of Ad26.COV2.S vaccination and SARS-CoV-2 variants (dated by TCRdb to about 2021). The time point tag for this specimen amounts to: individuals recovered from natural SARS-CoV-2 infection. Receptors were amplified or captured by the immunoSEQ multiplex PCR assay. Not all clones reach the TCRdb copy of this immuneACCESS table, which keeps in-frame sequences only. Checked studies attribute under half of the gap to unresolved V genes and leave the rest unexplained. This sample has 75,000 to 100,000 clones in its table, and less than 85% of those were observed once. About 17% of the sample belongs to the ten largest clones. The source material was peripheral blood, sampled after recovery from COVID-19. The source is a human donor who had recovered from COVID-19.

This clone was seen once. V usage is TRBV19 and J usage is TRBJ2-3; 9 bases line up with TRBD2. With 5 bases clipped from V and 2 bases from J, the junction kept 11 bases outside the gene matches. Germline lookup yields CDR1 LNHDA and CDR2 SQIVND (reference sequence). This CDR3 has 17 amino acids. The DNA of the CDR3 is TGTGCCAGTAGTCTACTAGCGGGCCATACTTACACAGATACGCAGTATTTT. Amino acids: CASSLLAGHTYTDTQYF.

This clone has only a few counts. The chain recombines TRBV4-1 with TRBJ1-6, with D unclear. Germline assignment: CDR1 MGHRA and CDR2 YSYEKL. This CDR3 contains 17 residues. The ends were cut back, 4 bases at V and 1 base at J, with 14 bases in the middle. The CDR3 DNA sequence: TGCGCCAGCAGCCTCTTACATCTTCGGTCCTATAATTCACCCCTCCACTTT. The encoded protein is CASSLLHLRSYNSPLHF.

The chain carries TRBV10-2 and TRBJ2-3; 8 bases match TRBD2. After removal of 0 bases from V and 11 bases from J, the junction contained 13 bases not matched to a gene. Germline-derived CDR1 and CDR2 are WSHSY and SAAADI. The CDR3 is 16 residues long. The CDR3 region has the DNA TGCGCCAGCAGTGAGTCGCCGGCGGGAGGCTTCTTAATGCAGTATTTT. Translation: CASSESPAGGFLMQYF.

The chain carries TRBV9 and TRBJ2-7; D not certain. Germline V gene lookup returns CDR1 SGDLS and CDR2 YYNGEE. Trimming left V 3 bases short and J 4 bases short, with 8 bases between. The CDR3 contains 12 residues. The chain's CDR3 is CASSETEYEQYF. CDR3 in DNA: TGTGCCAGCAGCGAGACGGAGTACGAGCAGTACTTC.

This chain joins TRBV7-2 and TRBJ2-3; D unclear. V lost 5 bases to trimming and J lost 0 bases, with 6 bases between them. Germline values: CDR1 SGHTA, CDR2 FQGNSA. The CDR3 has 13 amino acids. Here the CDR3 DNA reads TGTGCCAGCAGCATCGCTAGCACAGATACGCAGTATTTT. It codes for CASSIASTDTQYF.